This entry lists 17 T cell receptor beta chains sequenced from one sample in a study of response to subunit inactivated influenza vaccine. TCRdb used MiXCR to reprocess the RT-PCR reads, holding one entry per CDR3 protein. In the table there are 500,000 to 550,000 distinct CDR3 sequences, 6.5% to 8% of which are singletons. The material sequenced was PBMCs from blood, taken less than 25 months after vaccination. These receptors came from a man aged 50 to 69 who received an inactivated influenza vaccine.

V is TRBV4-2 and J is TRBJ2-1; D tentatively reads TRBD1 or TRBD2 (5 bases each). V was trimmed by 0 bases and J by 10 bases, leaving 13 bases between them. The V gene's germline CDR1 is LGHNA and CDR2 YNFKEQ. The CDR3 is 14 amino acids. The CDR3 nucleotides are TGTGCCAGCAGCCAAGATTATGAGGGACGGGAGCAGTTCTTC. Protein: CASSQDYEGREQFF.

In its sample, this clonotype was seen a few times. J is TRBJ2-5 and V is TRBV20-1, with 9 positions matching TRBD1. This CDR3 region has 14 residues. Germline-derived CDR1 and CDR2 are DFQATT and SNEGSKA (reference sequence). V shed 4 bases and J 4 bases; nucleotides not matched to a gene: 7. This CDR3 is CSAKQGARVETQYF. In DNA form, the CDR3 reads TGCAGTGCTAAACAGGGGGCGCGAGTAGAGACCCAGTACTTC.

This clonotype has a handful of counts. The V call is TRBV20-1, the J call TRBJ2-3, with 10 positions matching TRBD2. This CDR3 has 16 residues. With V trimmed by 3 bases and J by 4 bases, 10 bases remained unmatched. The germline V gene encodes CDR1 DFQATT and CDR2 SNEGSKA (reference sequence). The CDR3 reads CSASGLAGVSADTQYF. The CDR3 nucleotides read TGCAGTGCTAGTGGCCTAGCGGGGGTGTCTGCAGATACGCAGTATTTT.

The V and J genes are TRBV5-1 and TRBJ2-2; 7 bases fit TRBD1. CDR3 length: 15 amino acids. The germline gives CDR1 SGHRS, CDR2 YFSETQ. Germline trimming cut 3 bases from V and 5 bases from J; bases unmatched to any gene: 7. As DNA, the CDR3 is TGCGCCAGCAGCTCGCTCGACAGGGCGACCGGGGAGCTGTTTTTT. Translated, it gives CASSSLDRATGELFF.

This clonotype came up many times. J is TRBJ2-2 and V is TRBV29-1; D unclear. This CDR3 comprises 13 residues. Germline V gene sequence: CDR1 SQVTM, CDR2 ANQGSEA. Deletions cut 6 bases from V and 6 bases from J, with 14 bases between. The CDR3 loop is CSVARTVAGELFF. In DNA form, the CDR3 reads TGCAGCGTCGCTCGGACGGTAGCCGGGGAGCTGTTTTTT.

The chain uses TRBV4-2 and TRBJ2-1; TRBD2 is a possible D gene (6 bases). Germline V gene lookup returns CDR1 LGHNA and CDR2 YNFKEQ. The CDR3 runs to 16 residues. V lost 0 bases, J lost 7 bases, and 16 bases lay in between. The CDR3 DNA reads TGTGCCAGCAGCCAAGATTTGGGCGGAGGGAGAAATGAGCAGTTCTTC. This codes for CASSQDLGGGRNEQFF.

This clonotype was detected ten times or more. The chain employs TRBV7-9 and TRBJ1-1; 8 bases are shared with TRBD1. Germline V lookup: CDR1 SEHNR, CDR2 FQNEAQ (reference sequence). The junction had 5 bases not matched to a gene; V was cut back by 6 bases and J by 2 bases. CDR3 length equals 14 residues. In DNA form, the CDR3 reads TGTGCCAGCAGACTCGGACAGGGCAACACTGAAGCTTTCTTT. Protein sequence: CASRLGQGNTEAFF.

CDR3 residues: CSVFRDQETQYF. CDR3 coding DNA: TGCAGCGTCTTTAGGGATCAAGAGACCCAGTACTTC. The chain couples TRBV29-1 to TRBJ2-5, with D uncertain. CDR3 length equals 12 residues. V shed 6 bases and J shed 2 bases, with 10 bases lying between them. Germline V gives CDR1 SQVTM, CDR2 ANQGSEA.

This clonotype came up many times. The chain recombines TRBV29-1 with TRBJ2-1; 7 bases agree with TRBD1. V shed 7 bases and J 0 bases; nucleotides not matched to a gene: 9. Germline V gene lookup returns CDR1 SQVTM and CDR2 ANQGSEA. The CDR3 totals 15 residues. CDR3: CSATTGAISYNEQFF. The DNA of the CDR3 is TGCAGCGCAACCACAGGGGCGATCTCCTACAATGAGCAGTTCTTC.

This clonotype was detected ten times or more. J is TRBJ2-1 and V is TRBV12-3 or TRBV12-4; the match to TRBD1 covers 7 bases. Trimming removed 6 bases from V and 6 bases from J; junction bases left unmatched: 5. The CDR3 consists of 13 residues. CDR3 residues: CASRQGSGNEQFF. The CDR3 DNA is TGTGCCAGCAGACAGGGGTCAGGCAATGAGCAGTTCTTC.

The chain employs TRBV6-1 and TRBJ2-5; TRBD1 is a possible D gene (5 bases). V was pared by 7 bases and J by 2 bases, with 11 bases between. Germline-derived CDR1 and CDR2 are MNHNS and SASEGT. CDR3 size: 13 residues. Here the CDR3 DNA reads TGTGCCAGCAATCGACAGCCACAAGAGACCCAGTACTTC. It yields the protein CASNRQPQETQYF.

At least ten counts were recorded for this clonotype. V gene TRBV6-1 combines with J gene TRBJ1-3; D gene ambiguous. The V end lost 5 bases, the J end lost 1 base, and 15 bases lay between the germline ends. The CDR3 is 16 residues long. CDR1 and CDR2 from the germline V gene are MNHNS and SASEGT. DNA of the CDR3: TGTGCCAGCAGTCCCGCGGCCTTTGAGTCTGGAAACACCATATATTTT. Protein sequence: CASSPAAFESGNTIYF.

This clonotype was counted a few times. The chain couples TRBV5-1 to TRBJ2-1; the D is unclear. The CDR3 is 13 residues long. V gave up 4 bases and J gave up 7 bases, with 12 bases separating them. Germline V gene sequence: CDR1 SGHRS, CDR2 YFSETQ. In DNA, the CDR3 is TGCGCCAGCAGCCGCTCAGATGGGAATGAGCAGTTCTTC. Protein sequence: CASSRSDGNEQFF.

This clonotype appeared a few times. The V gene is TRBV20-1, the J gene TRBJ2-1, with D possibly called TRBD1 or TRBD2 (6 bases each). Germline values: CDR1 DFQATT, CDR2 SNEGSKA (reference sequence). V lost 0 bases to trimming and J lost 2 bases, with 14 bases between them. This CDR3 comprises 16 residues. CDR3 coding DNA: TGCAGTGCTAGAGATAGCAGGGGACTGCCCTACAATGAGCAGTTCTTC. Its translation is CSARDSRGLPYNEQFF.

The CDR3 nucleotides are TGTGCCAGCAGTTTGGGCGGGGTTGGGAGCTACGAGCAGTACTTC. Translation: CASSLGGVGSYEQYF. The gene calls are TRBV28 and TRBJ2-7; the D gene is possibly TRBD2 (6 bases). Germline assignment: CDR1 MDHEN and CDR2 SYDVKM. CDR3 length: 15 amino acids. V lost 3 bases, J lost 3 bases, and 15 bases lay in between.

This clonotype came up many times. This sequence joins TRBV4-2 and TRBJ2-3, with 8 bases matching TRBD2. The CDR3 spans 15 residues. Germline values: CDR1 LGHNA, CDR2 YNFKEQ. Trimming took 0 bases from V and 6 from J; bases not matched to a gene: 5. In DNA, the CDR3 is TGTGCCAGCAGCCAAGATTTCCAGCGGGGGGATACGCAGTATTTT. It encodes CASSQDFQRGDTQYF.

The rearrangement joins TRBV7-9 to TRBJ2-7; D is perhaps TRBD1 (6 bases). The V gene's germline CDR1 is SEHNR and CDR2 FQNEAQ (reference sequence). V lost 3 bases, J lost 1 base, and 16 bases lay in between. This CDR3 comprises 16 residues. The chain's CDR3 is CASSLGQPTPSYEQYF. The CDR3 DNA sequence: TGTGCCAGCAGCTTGGGACAACCGACCCCTTCCTACGAGCAGTACTTC.